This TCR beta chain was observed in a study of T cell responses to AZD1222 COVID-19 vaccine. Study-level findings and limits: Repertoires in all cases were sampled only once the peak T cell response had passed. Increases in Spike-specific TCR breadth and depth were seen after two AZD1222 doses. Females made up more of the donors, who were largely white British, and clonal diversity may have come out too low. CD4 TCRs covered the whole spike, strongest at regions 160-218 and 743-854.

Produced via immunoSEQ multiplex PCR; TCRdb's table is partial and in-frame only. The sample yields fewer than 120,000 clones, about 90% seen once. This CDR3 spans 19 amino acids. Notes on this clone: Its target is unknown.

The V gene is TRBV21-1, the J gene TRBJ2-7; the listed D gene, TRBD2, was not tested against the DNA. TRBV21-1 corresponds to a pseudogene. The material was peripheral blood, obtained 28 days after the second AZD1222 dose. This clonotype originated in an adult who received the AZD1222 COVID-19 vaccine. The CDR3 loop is CARGPSGTRGLLEFYEQYF. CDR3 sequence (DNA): TGTGCCAGGGGGCCTTCCGGGACTAGAGGCCTTCTGGAATTCTACGAGCAGTACTTC.